The entry below describes one TCR beta chain. Authors' data handling: Reference gene primer amplification gave estimated nucleated cell counts. Assay used: immunoSEQ multiplex PCR; TCRdb lists only in-frame clones, some missing. The DNA gave D and trimming, while V, J and clone size come from that table. The sample records around 61,000 clones, just over 85% being singletons. The sample comes from a study of blood T cell repertoires in COVID-19. Overall study: Specimens from acute and convalescent COVID-19 originated in the United States, Italy and Spain. The cDNA or gDNA used as material had been derived from T cells, B-cell-depleted T cells, or PBMCs.

The V end was cut by 3 bases, the J end by 6 bases, with 10 bases between. CDR3 length: 13 amino acids. Germline loops: CDR1 MGHRA, CDR2 YSYEKL. The sample taken for sequencing was peripheral blood. The genes are TRBV4-1 and TRBJ2-3; the D gene is possibly TRBD1 (6 bases). This sequence originates from a man in his fifties or sixties with active COVID-19. CDR3 sequence (DNA): TGCGCCAGCAGCCAGGGACAACGGGATACGCAGTATTTT. This sequence encodes CASSQGQRDTQYF.